These 30 T cell receptor beta chains were all obtained from the same sample, sequenced in a study of PD-L1 blockade in urothelial cancer. TCRdb's table, derived via immunoSEQ multiplex PCR, lists solely in-frame clones and lacks some. Here the sample spans 70,000 or so clones, roughly 84% being singletons. Sample: PBMCs, taken around atezolizumab (anti-PD-L1) treatment. The receptors here all came from a man between 65 and 85 years old with urothelial cancer.

V is TRBV13 and J is TRBJ1-1; the D is unclear. The V and J ends lost 1 base and 6 bases respectively, with 9 bases between them. Germline CDR1 and CDR2: PRHDT and FYEKMQ (reference sequence). CDR3 length equals 13 residues. The CDR3 DNA reads TGTGCCAGCAGCTTAGTAGGAGGTTCTGAAGCTTTCTTT. It encodes CASSLVGGSEAFF.

The rearrangement joins TRBV4-1 to TRBJ2-2, with 8 bases lining up with TRBD1. This CDR3 has 17 amino acids. Losses at the gene ends were 2 bases for V and 1 base for J; bases not matched to a gene: 6. CDR1 and CDR2 (germline): MGHRA, YSYEKL. The CDR3 DNA reads TGCGCCAGCAGCCAATTTCCCGGGACAGGGAACACCGGGGAGCTGTTTTTT. Encoded protein: CASSQFPGTGNTGELFF.

The rearrangement links TRBV12-5 to TRBJ2-1; 12 bases map to TRBD2. The CDR3 has 15 amino acids. V trimming: 7 bases; J trimming: 6 bases; junction bases outside the gene matches: 7. The germline gives CDR1 LGHNT, CDR2 FRNRAP. CDR3 sequence (DNA): TGTGCTAGTGATCTAGCGGGAGGGCCCCGCAATGAGCAGTTCTTC. This sequence encodes CASDLAGGPRNEQFF.

The rearrangement joins TRBV19 to TRBJ2-1, with 13 bases identical to TRBD2. The ends lost 7 bases at V and 1 base at J; junction bases unmatched: 1. The CDR3 is 15 amino acids. CDR1 and CDR2 (germline): LNHDA, SQIVND (reference sequence). CDR3 DNA: TGTGCCAGTACGACTAGCGGGAGGTCCTACAATGAGCAGTTCTTC. Its translation: CASTTSGRSYNEQFF.

The rearrangement uses TRBV6-4 and TRBJ2-3; 7 nucleotides align to TRBD2. J was trimmed by 4 bases and V by 3 bases; bases with no gene match: 7. CDR3 size: 15 residues. Germline V lookup: CDR1 MRHNA, CDR2 SNTAGT. This CDR3 is CASSEGAGKADTQYF. The CDR3, as DNA: TGTGCCAGCAGTGAAGGAGCGGGAAAGGCAGATACGCAGTATTTT.

The chain carries TRBV11-2 and TRBJ2-4, with D unclear. CDR1 is SGHAT, CDR2 FQNNGV, per germline. Trimming removed 6 bases from V and 1 base from J, with 10 bases in between. The CDR3 spans 14 residues. The CDR3 DNA reads TGTGCCAGCAGTCCCGACATCGCCAAAAACATTCAGTACTTC. Its translation: CASSPDIAKNIQYF.

The chain couples TRBV7-9 to TRBJ1-5; 12 bases line up with TRBD1. With V trimmed by 2 bases and J by 4 bases, 9 bases remained unmatched. Germline CDR1 SEHNR, CDR2 FQNEAQ (reference sequence). The CDR3 sequence is 18 residues long. The CDR3 bases are TGTGCCAGCAGCTTATATATAGGGGACAGGGGGCCAAATCAGCCCCAGCATTTT. This translates into CASSLYIGDRGPNQPQHF.

The chain recombines TRBV19 with TRBJ2-1; the D is unclear. The CDR3 spans 11 residues. V shed 11 bases and J shed 5 bases, with 10 bases lying between them. Germline V gene sequence: CDR1 LNHDA, CDR2 SQIVND (reference sequence). The CDR3 here is CAVGWDNEQFF. Here the CDR3 DNA reads TGTGCCGTCGGGTGGGACAATGAGCAGTTCTTC.

The chain couples TRBV29-1 to TRBJ1-2; 7 bases match TRBD1. J gave up 2 bases and V 4 bases, and 7 bases lay outside the gene matches. The V gene's germline CDR1 is SQVTM and CDR2 ANQGSEA. CDR3 length: 14 amino acids. CDR3 sequence: CSVVSSTGNYGYTF. The CDR3 region has the DNA TGCAGCGTTGTATCTTCGACAGGGAACTATGGCTACACCTTC.

J is TRBJ2-2 and V is TRBV27; 10 bases agree with TRBD2. J lost 5 bases, V lost 3 bases, and 6 bases had no gene match. The germline CDR1 and CDR2 sequences are MNHEY and SMNVEV (reference sequence). The CDR3 has 16 amino acids. This CDR3 reads CASSFWVTSGTGELFF. The CDR3 DNA is TGTGCCAGCAGTTTCTGGGTGACTAGCGGGACCGGGGAGCTGTTTTTT.

This clone was observed once. The chain carries TRBV13 and TRBJ2-1; D gene uncertain. Trimming removed 4 bases from V and 0 bases from J, with 16 bases in between. This CDR3 is 17 amino acids long. CDR1 and CDR2 from the germline V gene are PRHDT and FYEKMQ (reference sequence). The DNA of the CDR3 is TGTGCCAGCAGCTCTTCCCACGCAAGGAGCTCCTACAATGAGCAGTTCTTC. This sequence encodes CASSSSHARSSYNEQFF.

The V and J genes are TRBV5-5 and TRBJ2-7; D uncertain. The CDR3 is 13 residues long. Trimming left V 1 base short and J 0 bases short, with 5 bases between. Germline V gene lookup returns CDR1 SGHKS and CDR2 YYEKEE (reference sequence). The CDR3 reads CASSLPHSYEQYF. CDR3 in DNA: TGTGCCAGCAGCTTGCCCCACTCCTACGAGCAGTACTTC. Looking up the rest from reference TRBV5-5 and TRBJ2-7 gives the full variable domain: DAGVTQSPTHLIKTRGQQVTLRCSPISGHKSVSWYQQVLGQGPQFIFQYYEKEERGRGNFPDRFSARQFPNYSSELNVNALLLGDSALYLCASSLPHSYEQYFGPGTRLTVT.

This chain uses TRBV4-2 with TRBJ1-1, with 8 positions matching TRBD1. The germline gives CDR1 LGHNA, CDR2 YNFKEQ. The J segment lost 1 base and the V segment lost 1 base, leaving 2 bases of the junction unmatched. The CDR3 contains 15 residues. The chain's CDR3 is CASSQVGTGNTEAFF. For the CDR3, the DNA is TGTGCCAGCAGCCAAGTCGGGACAGGGAACACTGAAGCTTTCTTT.

The V call is TRBV2, the J call TRBJ2-1; 8 nucleotides align to TRBD1. J was trimmed by 2 bases and V by 7 bases; bases with no gene match: 4. This CDR3 region has 14 residues. The germline V gene has CDR1 SNHLY and CDR2 FYNNEI. CDR3 coding DNA: TGTGCCAGCACCAGACAGGGGCCCTACAATGAGCAGTTCTTC. This gives the protein CASTRQGPYNEQFF.

V gene TRBV5-4 combines with J gene TRBJ2-7, with 7 nucleotides matching TRBD1. CDR1 is SGHNT and CDR2 is YYREEE in the germline V gene (reference sequence). The V segment lost 4 bases and the J segment 3 bases; nucleotides outside the gene matches: 4. The CDR3 runs to 13 residues. The CDR3 region has the DNA TGTGCCAGCAGCGACAGGGCGCGCTACGAGCAGTACTTC. Protein: CASSDRARYEQYF.

V usage is TRBV9 and J usage is TRBJ2-7, with 12 bases matching TRBD1. The V gene end was trimmed by 4 bases and the J gene end by 5 bases; junction bases not matched to a gene: 4. The CDR3 sequence is 14 residues long. Germline lookup yields CDR1 SGDLS and CDR2 YYNGEE. The CDR3 DNA reads as TGTGCCAGCAGCTGGGGACAGGGGGCCGACGAGCAGTACTTC. As protein: CASSWGQGADEQYF.

V is TRBV6-8 and J is TRBJ2-2, with TRBD2 matching 8 bases. CDR1 MNHGY and CDR2 SAAAGT come from the germline V gene. The CDR3 extends over 13 amino acids. V was pared by 5 bases and J by 6 bases, with 2 bases of the junction left unmatched. For the CDR3, the DNA is TGTGCCAGCAGTCGGACTAGCCCCGGGGAGCTGTTTTTT. Translated, it gives CASSRTSPGELFF.

This clone was seen a few times. The gene calls are TRBV7-3 and TRBJ2-3, with 15 bases identical to TRBD2. Germline V CDR1 and CDR2: SGHTA, FQGTGA. CDR3 length equals 15 residues. V was pared by 2 bases and J by 14 bases, with 8 bases of the junction left unmatched. The CDR3 is CASSLSGLAGGLRYF. The CDR3 nucleotides are TGTGCCAGCAGCTTATCCGGACTAGCGGGAGGGCTGCGGTATTTT.

The chain combines TRBV30 with TRBJ2-2; TRBD2 agrees at 8 bases. The germline gives CDR1 GTSNPN, CDR2 SVGIG (reference sequence). J gave up 0 bases and V 5 bases, and 5 bases lay outside the gene matches. The CDR3 runs to 15 residues. DNA for the CDR3: TGTGCCTGGGAGACTAGCGCCTCGAACACCGGGGAGCTGTTTTTT. Its protein is CAWETSASNTGELFF. Filled out from reference TRBV30 and TRBJ2-2, the complete variable domain reads SQTIHQWPATLVQPVGSPLSLECTVEGTSNPNLYWYRQAAGRGLQLLFYSVGIGQISSEVPQNLSASRPQDRQFILSSKKLLLSDSGFYLCAWETSASNTGELFFGEGSRLTVL.

The chain carries TRBV7-9 and TRBJ2-1, with 12 nucleotides matching TRBD2. The V and J ends lost 5 bases and 4 bases, in that order; junction bases with no gene match: 9. The CDR3 loop spans 17 amino acids. Looked up from germline, CDR1 is SEHNR and CDR2 is FQNEAQ (reference sequence). CDR3 sequence: CASSPGGLAGRYNEQFF. DNA for the CDR3: TGTGCCAGCAGCCCGGGAGGACTAGCGGGAAGGTACAATGAGCAGTTCTTC. Complete variable domain (other parts from reference TRBV7-9 and TRBJ2-1): DTGVSQNPRHKITKRGQNVTFRCDPISEHNRLYWYRQTLGQGPEFLTYFQNEAQLEKSRLLSDRFSAERPKGSFSTLEIQRTEQGDSAMYLCASSPGGLAGRYNEQFFGPGTRLTVL.

V and J are TRBV5-6 and TRBJ2-1; D is perhaps TRBD2 (5 bases). V was cut by 2 bases and J by 10 bases, with 13 bases left in between. The length of the CDR3 is 13 residues. Germline V lookup: CDR1 SGHDT, CDR2 YYEEEE. The CDR3 spells CASSFGRTGEQFF. Here the CDR3 DNA reads TGTGCCAGCAGCTTCGGGCGGACTGGCGAGCAGTTCTTC.

The rearrangement links TRBV7-6 to TRBJ2-5, with D possibly TRBD2 on 6 matching bases. Trimming took off 5 bases at V and 4 bases at J, with 11 bases between the two ends. CDR1 SGHVS and CDR2 FNYEAQ come from the germline V gene. This CDR3 is 13 amino acids long. This chain's CDR3 is CASSPRRGETQYF. CDR3 coding DNA: TGTGCCAGCAGCCCCCGGCGGGGAGAGACCCAGTACTTC.

The CDR3 loop is CASSFVASGYNEQFF. DNA of the CDR3: TGTGCCAGCAGTTTTGTGGCTAGCGGGTACAATGAGCAGTTCTTC. The chain recombines TRBV27 with TRBJ2-1; 8 positions agree with TRBD2. V gave up 3 bases and J gave up 4 bases; unmatched junction bases: 5. CDR3 length equals 15 residues. CDR1 and CDR2 from the germline V gene are MNHEY and SMNVEV (reference sequence).

V is TRBV28 and J is TRBJ2-7; 9 nucleotides line up with TRBD1. This CDR3 region has 14 residues. Unmatched junction bases numbered 8, after V lost 6 bases and J lost 5 bases. The germline CDR1 and CDR2 sequences are MDHEN and SYDVKM. The CDR3 sequence: CASRLGQGYHEQYF. Written as DNA, the CDR3 is TGTGCCAGCAGGCTAGGACAGGGGTACCACGAGCAGTACTTC.

This clone appeared a few times. The V call is TRBV28, the J call TRBJ2-7; 7 nucleotides align to TRBD1. This CDR3 is built from 13 residues. Per germline, CDR1 MDHEN and CDR2 SYDVKM. With 4 bases clipped from V and 6 bases from J, the junction kept 6 bases outside the gene matches. CDR3 sequence (DNA): TGTGCCAGCAGTTCCCAGACAGGGCCCGAGCAGTACTTC. This codes for CASSSQTGPEQYF.

V gene TRBV15 combines with J gene TRBJ2-1; D call uncertain. Trimming removed 6 bases at V and 5 bases at J, with 11 bases between. The CDR3 contains 13 residues. Per the germline V gene, CDR1 is LNHNV and CDR2 is YYDKDF (reference sequence). The CDR3 DNA is TGTGCCACCAGGCGATCCCCGGACAATGAGCAGTTCTTC. It translates to CATRRSPDNEQFF.

This sequence joins TRBV2 and TRBJ2-6, with 7 bases identical to TRBD1. The V segment lost 7 bases and the J segment 0 bases; nucleotides outside the gene matches: 15. The CDR3 has 19 residues. The V gene's germline CDR1 is SNHLY and CDR2 FYNNEI. The CDR3 sequence is CASTSGVGGGGSGANVLTF. The CDR3 bases are TGTGCCAGCACCTCAGGGGTAGGGGGCGGTGGCTCTGGGGCCAACGTCCTGACTTTC.

V and J are TRBV18 and TRBJ1-2, with 12 bases matching TRBD1. This CDR3 contains 19 residues. Germline V gene lookup returns CDR1 KGHSH and CDR2 LQKENI. The V segment lost 3 bases and the J segment 0 bases; nucleotides outside the gene matches: 11. Written as DNA, the CDR3 is TGTGCCAGCTCACCGCTGCCGGGACAGGGGGCCCTAGCTAACTATGGCTACACCTTC. Amino acid sequence: CASSPLPGQGALANYGYTF.

This clone was seen once. The chain has TRBV29-1 and TRBJ2-5; the D is unclear. CDR3 length: 12 residues. CDR1 SQVTM and CDR2 ANQGSEA come from the germline V gene. Trimming removed 3 bases from V and 5 bases from J, with 10 bases in between. CDR3 loop: CSVEATLETQYF. CDR3 coding DNA: TGCAGCGTTGAGGCGACTCTGGAGACCCAGTACTTC.

This chain connects TRBV4-1 to TRBJ2-7; D perhaps matches TRBD1 (5 bases). CDR1 is MGHRA, CDR2 YSYEKL, per germline. This CDR3 region has 14 residues. With 2 bases removed from V and 3 bases from J, the gap between germline ends came to 11 bases. The DNA of the CDR3 is TGCGCCAGCAGCCAAAATCAGGGAAGCTACGAGCAGTACTTC. This encodes CASSQNQGSYEQYF.